This T cell receptor (beta chain) emerged from a study of T cell repertoires in cytomegalovirus infection. Study-level information: From public TCR beta signatures came an indication of both CMV infection and matching HLA type. Notes on the study in general: Predominance within the ex vivo response was attributable to HLA-C-restricted CMV-specific TCR beta clonotypes. Cumulative frequency (of public TCR beta family members) identified carriers of CMV plus the relevant HLA.

At least ten counts were recorded for this clonotype. The antigen remains unidentified. TCRdb used MiXCR to reprocess the reads, holding one entry per CDR3 protein. The sample holds some 400,000 distinct CDR3 sequences, around 18% seen once. There are 13 residues in the CDR3. V dropped 2 bases and J dropped 4 bases, with 12 bases sitting between them. Germline loops: CDR1 DFQATT, CDR2 SNEGSKA (reference sequence). Sequencing input: PBMCs. V and J are TRBV20-1 and TRBJ2-7, with D possibly being TRBD1 (5 bases). This sequence originates from a human donor in good health (CMV status not recorded). Some clones in this sample may be carry-over from other donors' samples. Here the CDR3 DNA reads TGCAGTGCTAGATCCCCGACAGCTTACGAGCAGTACTTC. As protein: CSARSPTAYEQYF.